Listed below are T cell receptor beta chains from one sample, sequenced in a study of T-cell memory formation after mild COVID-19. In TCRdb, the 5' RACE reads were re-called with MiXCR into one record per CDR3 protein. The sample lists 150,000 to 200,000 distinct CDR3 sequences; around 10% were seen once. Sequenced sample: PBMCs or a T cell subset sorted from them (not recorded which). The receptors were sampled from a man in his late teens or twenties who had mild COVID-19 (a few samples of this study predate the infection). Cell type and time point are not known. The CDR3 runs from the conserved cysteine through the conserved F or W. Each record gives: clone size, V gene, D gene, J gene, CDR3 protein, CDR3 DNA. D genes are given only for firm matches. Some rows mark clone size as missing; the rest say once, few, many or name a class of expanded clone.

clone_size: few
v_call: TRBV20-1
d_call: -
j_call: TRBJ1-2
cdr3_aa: CSAVQDLNYGYTF
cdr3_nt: TGCAGTGCGGTACAGGATCTGAACTATGGCTACACCTTC

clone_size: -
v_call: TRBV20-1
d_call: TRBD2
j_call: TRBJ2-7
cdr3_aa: CSASSQRGLHEQYF
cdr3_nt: TGCAGTGCTAGCTCCCAGAGGGGACTACACGAGCAGTACTTC

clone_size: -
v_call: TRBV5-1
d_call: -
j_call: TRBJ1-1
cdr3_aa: CASSLEQPNTEAFF
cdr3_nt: TGCGCCAGCAGCTTGGAACAGCCGAACACTGAAGCTTTCTTT

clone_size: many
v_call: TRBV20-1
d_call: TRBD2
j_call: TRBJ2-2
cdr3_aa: CSARPSGGRNTGELFF
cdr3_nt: TGCAGTGCTAGACCTAGCGGGGGCCGGAACACCGGGGAGCTGTTTTTT

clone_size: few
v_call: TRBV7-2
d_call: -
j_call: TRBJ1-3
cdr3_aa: CASSLSGTHRRSIYF
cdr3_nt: TGTGCCAGCAGCTTATCGGGGACCCACCGGAGGTCCATATATTTT

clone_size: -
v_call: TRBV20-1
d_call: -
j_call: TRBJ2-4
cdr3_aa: CSARGGGLAKNIQYF
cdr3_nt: TGCAGTGCTAGAGGAGGGGGTTTAGCCAAAAACATTCAGTACTTC

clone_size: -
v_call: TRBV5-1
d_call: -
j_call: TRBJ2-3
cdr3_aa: CASSLGQSDTQYF
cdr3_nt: TGCGCCAGCAGCTTAGGACAGTCAGATACGCAGTATTTT

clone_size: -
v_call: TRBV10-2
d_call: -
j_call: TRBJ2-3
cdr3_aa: CASSPSHYTDTQYF
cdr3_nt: TGCGCCAGCAGTCCTAGTCACTACACAGATACGCAGTATTTT

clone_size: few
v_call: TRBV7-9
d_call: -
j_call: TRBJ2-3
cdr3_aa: CASSLSGMTDTQYF
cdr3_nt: TGTGCCAGCAGCTTGTCGGGGATGACAGATACGCAGTATTTT

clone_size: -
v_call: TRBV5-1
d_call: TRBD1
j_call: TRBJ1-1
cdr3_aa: CASSSLTGAAEAFF
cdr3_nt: TGCGCCAGCAGCTCTTTGACAGGGGCGGCTGAAGCTTTCTTT

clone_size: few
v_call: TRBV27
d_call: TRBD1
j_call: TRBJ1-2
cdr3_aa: CAVGTAGGYGYTF
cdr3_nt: TGTGCCGTGGGGACAGCGGGTGGATATGGCTACACCTTC

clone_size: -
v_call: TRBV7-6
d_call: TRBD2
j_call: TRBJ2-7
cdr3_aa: CASSPLLTSGGSYEQYF
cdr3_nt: TGTGCCAGCAGCCCGCTGCTGACTAGCGGGGGCTCCTACGAGCAGTACTTC

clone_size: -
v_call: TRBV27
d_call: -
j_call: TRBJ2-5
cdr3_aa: CASRGTDQETQYF
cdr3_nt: TGTGCCAGCAGGGGGACCGACCAAGAGACCCAGTACTTC

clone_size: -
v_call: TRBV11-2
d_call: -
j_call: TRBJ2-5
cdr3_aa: CASSLVSTQETQYF
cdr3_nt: TGTGCCAGCAGCTTAGTCTCTACCCAAGAGACCCAGTACTTC

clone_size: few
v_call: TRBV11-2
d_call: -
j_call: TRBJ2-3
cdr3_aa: CASSPGSDTQYF
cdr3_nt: TGTGCCAGCAGTCCCGGATCAGATACGCAGTATTTT

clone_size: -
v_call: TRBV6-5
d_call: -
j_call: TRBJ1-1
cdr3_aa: CASARNTEAFF
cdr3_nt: TGTGCCAGCGCGCGGAACACTGAAGCTTTCTTT

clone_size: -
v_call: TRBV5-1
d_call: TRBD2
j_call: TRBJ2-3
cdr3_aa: CASSLAGGARPGDTQYF
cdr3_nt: TGCGCCAGCAGCTTGGCGGGGGGTGCCCGCCCGGGGGATACGCAGTATTTT